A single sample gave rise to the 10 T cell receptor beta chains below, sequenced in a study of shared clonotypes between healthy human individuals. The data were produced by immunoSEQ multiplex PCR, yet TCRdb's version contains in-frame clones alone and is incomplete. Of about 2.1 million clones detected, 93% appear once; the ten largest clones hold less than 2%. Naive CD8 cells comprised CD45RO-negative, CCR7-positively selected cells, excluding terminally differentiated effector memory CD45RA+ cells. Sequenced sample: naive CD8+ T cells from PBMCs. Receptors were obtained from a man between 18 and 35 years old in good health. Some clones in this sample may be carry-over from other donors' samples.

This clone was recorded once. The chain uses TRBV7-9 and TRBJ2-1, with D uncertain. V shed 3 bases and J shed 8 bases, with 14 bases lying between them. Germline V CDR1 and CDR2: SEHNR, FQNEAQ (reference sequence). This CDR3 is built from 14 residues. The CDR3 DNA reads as TGTGCCAGCAGCTTTCCAGGACCTGGGGATGAGCAGTTCTTC. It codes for CASSFPGPGDEQFF.

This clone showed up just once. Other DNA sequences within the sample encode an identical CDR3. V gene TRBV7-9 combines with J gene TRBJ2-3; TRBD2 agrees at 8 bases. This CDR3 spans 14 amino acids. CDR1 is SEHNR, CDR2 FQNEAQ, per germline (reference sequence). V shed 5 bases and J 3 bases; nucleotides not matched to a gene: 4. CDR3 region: CASSPSGLTDTQYF. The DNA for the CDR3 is TGTGCCAGCAGCCCTAGCGGGTTGACAGATACGCAGTATTTT.

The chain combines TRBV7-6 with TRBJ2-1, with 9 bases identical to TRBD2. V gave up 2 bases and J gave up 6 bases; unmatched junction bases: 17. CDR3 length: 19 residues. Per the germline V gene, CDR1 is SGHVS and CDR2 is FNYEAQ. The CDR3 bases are TGTGCCAGCAGCTTAACGGCTAGCGGGATCCGAGCGATAGTCAATGAGCAGTTCTTC. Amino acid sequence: CASSLTASGIRAIVNEQFF.

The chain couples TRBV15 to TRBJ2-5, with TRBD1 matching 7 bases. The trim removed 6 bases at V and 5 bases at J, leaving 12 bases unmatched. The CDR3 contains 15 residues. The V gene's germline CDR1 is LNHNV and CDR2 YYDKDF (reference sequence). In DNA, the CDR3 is TGTGCCACCAGGAGATCAGACAGGGCCTCCGAGACCCAGTACTTC. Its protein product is CATRRSDRASETQYF. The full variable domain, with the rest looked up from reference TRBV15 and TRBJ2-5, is DAMVIQNPRYQVTQFGKPVTLSCSQTLNHNVMYWYQQKSSQAPKLLFHYYDKDFNNEADTPDNFQSRRPNTSFCFLDIRSPGLGDTAMYLCATRRSDRASETQYFGPGTRLLVL.

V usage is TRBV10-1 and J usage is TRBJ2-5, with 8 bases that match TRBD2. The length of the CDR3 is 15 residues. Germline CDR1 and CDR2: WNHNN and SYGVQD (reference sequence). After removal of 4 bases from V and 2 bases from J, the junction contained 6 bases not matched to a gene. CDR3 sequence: CASSAGLASQETQYF. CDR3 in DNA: TGCGCCAGCAGTGCCGGACTAGCATCGCAAGAGACCCAGTACTTC.

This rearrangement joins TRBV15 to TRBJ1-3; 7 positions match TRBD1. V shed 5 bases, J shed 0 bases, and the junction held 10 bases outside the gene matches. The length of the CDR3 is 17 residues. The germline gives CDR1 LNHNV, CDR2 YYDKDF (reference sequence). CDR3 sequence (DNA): TGTGCCACCAGCGCCACGGGGGGACAGAGCTCTGGAAACACCATATATTTT. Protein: CATSATGGQSSGNTIYF.

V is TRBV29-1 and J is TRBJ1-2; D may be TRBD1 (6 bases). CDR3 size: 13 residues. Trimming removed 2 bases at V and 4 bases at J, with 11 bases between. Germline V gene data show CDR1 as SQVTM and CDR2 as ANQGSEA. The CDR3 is CSVESGAIYGYTF. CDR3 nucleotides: TGCAGCGTTGAATCAGGGGCCATCTATGGCTACACCTTC.

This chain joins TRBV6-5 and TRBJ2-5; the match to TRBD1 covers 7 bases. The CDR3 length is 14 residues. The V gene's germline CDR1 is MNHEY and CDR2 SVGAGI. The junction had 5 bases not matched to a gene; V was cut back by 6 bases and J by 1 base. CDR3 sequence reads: CASRGTVIQETQYF. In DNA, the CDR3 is TGTGCCAGCAGGGGGACAGTAATCCAAGAGACCCAGTACTTC.

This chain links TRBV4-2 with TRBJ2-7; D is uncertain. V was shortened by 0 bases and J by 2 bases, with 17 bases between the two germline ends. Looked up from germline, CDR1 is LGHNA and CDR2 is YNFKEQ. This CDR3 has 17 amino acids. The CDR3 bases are TGTGCCAGCAGCCAAGAACGTCCTGCGTGGGGAACCTACGAGCAGTACTTC. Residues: CASSQERPAWGTYEQYF.

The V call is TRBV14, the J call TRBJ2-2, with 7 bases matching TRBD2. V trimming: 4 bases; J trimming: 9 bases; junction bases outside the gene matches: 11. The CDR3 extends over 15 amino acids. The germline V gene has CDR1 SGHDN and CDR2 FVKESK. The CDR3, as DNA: TGTGCCAGCAGCCCGGGGGGAGAACCGTTCCGGGAGCTGTTTTTT. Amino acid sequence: CASSPGGEPFRELFF.